The 21 T cell receptor beta chains listed next were all sequenced from one sample in a study of low-dose radiotherapy and immunotherapy resistance in tumors. TRAV- and TRBV-specific primers, spanning alpha and beta chains, primed first-strand cDNA. It was with a constant-region primer and a V-primer adapter that TCRs were amplified over roughly 19 PCR cycles. TCRdb passed the reads through MiXCR, listing each CDR3 protein once. The data show 10,000 to 15,000 distinct CDR3 sequences, 76% seen once. These receptors were collected from a human donor with advanced metastatic prostate, ovarian, gallbladder or colorectal cancer (not recorded which). This table probably holds off-target reads from a library built for another chain.

V and J are TRBV18 and TRBJ2-7; tentatively, D is TRBD2 (5 bases). The V and J ends lost 4 bases and 2 bases respectively, with 9 bases between them. Germline values: CDR1 KGHSH, CDR2 LQKENI. This CDR3 spans 13 amino acids. The CDR3 reads CASSRTQTYEQYF. As DNA, the CDR3 is TGTGCCAGCTCACGGACTCAAACCTACGAGCAGTACTTC.

This chain connects TRBV6-8 to TRBJ2-3; 15 positions agree with TRBD2. The V gene's germline CDR1 is MNHGY and CDR2 SAAAGT. The V segment lost 0 bases and the J segment 9 bases; nucleotides outside the gene matches: 4. The CDR3 length is 16 residues. CDR3 residues: CASSYSTGLAGGTQYF. The CDR3 DNA reads TGTGCCAGCAGTTACTCGACGGGACTAGCGGGAGGAACGCAGTATTTT.

The rearrangement uses TRBV5-5 and TRBJ1-1; the match to TRBD1 covers 9 bases. The trim removed 2 bases at V and 3 bases at J, leaving 8 bases unmatched. This CDR3 is built from 16 residues. Germline-derived CDR1 and CDR2 are SGHKS and YYEKEE (reference sequence). The CDR3 region has the DNA TGTGCCAGCAGCTTCCCGGACAGGGGAATTGACACTGAAGCTTTCTTT. Its translation is CASSFPDRGIDTEAFF.

The chain is built from TRBV12-5 and TRBJ2-1; TRBD1 agrees at 12 bases. This CDR3 is built from 15 residues. The J segment lost 7 bases and the V segment lost 6 bases, leaving 7 bases of the junction unmatched. CDR1 LGHNT and CDR2 FRNRAP come from the germline V gene. The CDR3 nucleotides read TGTGCTAGTGGCTGGGGACAGGGGGCGAGTAATGAGCAGTTCTTC. Translated: CASGWGQGASNEQFF.

The chain couples TRBV28 to TRBJ1-2, with TRBD1 identical over 7 bases. With 5 bases clipped from V and 3 bases from J, the junction kept 9 bases outside the gene matches. The CDR3 covers 15 residues. In germline, CDR1 is MDHEN, CDR2 SYDVKM. CDR3 coding DNA: TGTGCCAGCAGTCCTGGGGGAGGGGGCTACTATGGCTACACCTTC. Its translation: CASSPGGGGYYGYTF.

In this sample, this clonotype turned up a few times. The rearrangement links TRBV28 to TRBJ1-1, with a possible D match to TRBD1 (6 bases). This CDR3 is 15 amino acids long. Trimming removed 4 bases at V and 3 bases at J, with 15 bases between. The germline CDR1 and CDR2 sequences are MDHEN and SYDVKM. CDR3 coding DNA: TGTGCCAGCAGTTCCCAACCGGGACACTACACTGAAGCTTTCTTT. This translates into CASSSQPGHYTEAFF. Variable domain in full (rest from reference TRBV28 and TRBJ1-1): DVKVTQSSRYLVKRTGEKVFLECVQDMDHENMFWYRQDPGLGLRLIYFSYDVKMKEKGDIPEGYSVSREKKERFSLILESASTNQTSMYLCASSSQPGHYTEAFFGQGTRLTVV.

This chain uses TRBV12-3 or TRBV12-4 with TRBJ2-3, with D perhaps matching TRBD2 (5 bases). Trimming stripped 6 bases from V and 7 bases from J, with 11 bases between. The CDR3 is 12 amino acids. The CDR3 reads CASSSGTNTQYF. DNA for the CDR3: TGTGCCAGCAGCTCGGGAACGAATACGCAGTATTTT.

V and J are TRBV5-1 and TRBJ2-3; TRBD1 matches 9 bases. V trimming: 4 bases; J trimming: 6 bases; junction bases outside the gene matches: 6. The CDR3 contains 14 residues. Looked up from germline, CDR1 is SGHRS and CDR2 is YFSETQ. The chain's CDR3 is CASSLGQGMDTQYF. The DNA of the CDR3 is TGCGCCAGCAGCCTAGGACAGGGGATGGATACGCAGTATTTT.

The chain is built from TRBV28 and TRBJ1-1; D is unclear. Germline CDR1 and CDR2: MDHEN and SYDVKM. The CDR3 has 14 amino acids. The V end lost 1 base, the J end lost 2 bases, and 8 bases lay between the germline ends. The CDR3 DNA sequence: TGTGCCAGCAGTTTATTTTTTCCTAACACTGAAGCTTTCTTT. As protein: CASSLFFPNTEAFF.

V and J are TRBV14 and TRBJ2-1; D may be TRBD1 (5 bases). The CDR3 is 13 residues long. Looked up from germline, CDR1 is SGHDN and CDR2 is FVKESK. Trimming took 2 bases from V and 4 from J, leaving 6 bases between them. Here the CDR3 reads CASSQRQYNEQFF. CDR3 DNA: TGTGCCAGCAGCCAAAGACAGTACAATGAGCAGTTCTTC.

V usage is TRBV28 and J usage is TRBJ2-1; D is undetermined. Germline V gene lookup returns CDR1 MDHEN and CDR2 SYDVKM. CDR3 size: 13 residues. Between the trimmed V and J ends, which lost 8 bases and 5 bases, there was a span of 13 bases. CDR3 DNA sequence: TGTGCCAGCCACGGGTGGTCCAACAATGAGCAGTTCTTC. This gives the protein CASHGWSNNEQFF.

The chain recombines TRBV28 with TRBJ2-1; D gene unclear. The CDR3 covers 16 residues. The germline V gene encodes CDR1 MDHEN and CDR2 SYDVKM. With 6 bases removed from V and 2 bases from J, the gap between germline ends came to 17 bases. DNA for the CDR3: TGTGCCAGCAGGCTTGACTCGACGCTGACCTACAATGAGCAGTTCTTC. Translated: CASRLDSTLTYNEQFF.

Only a few counts were recorded for this clonotype. The gene calls are TRBV7-9 and TRBJ2-7, with D possibly matching TRBD1 (5 bases). The V end lost 5 bases, the J end lost 6 bases, and 11 bases lay between the germline ends. This CDR3 has 12 amino acids. Germline V gene sequence: CDR1 SEHNR, CDR2 FQNEAQ (reference sequence). CDR3 nucleotide sequence: TGTGCCAGCAGCGCAAGCAGGGCCGAGCAGTACTTC. It yields the protein CASSASRAEQYF.

As regards this clonotype: The DNA is left out, because the CDR3 cannot be placed on it with certainty; the CDR3 is given as TCRdb lists it. V usage is TRBV26 and J usage is TRBJ1-1. TRBV26 is tagged as a pseudogene. Both ends counted, the CDR3 spans 14 residues. This CDR3 reads CASSLFGGGTEAFF.

Here the CDR3 reads CSVGPYNEQFF. In nucleotides, the CDR3 is TGCAGCGTTGGACCCTACAATGAGCAGTTCTTC. V usage is TRBV29-1 and J usage is TRBJ2-1; D is ambiguous. The CDR3 sequence is 11 residues long. V gave up 4 bases and J gave up 2 bases, with 3 bases separating them. Germline V CDR1 and CDR2: SQVTM, ANQGSEA.

This chain uses TRBV28 with TRBJ1-2; TRBD1 agrees at 9 bases. With V trimmed by 10 bases and J by 8 bases, 5 bases remained unmatched. The CDR3 is 11 residues long. Germline CDR1 is MDHEN and CDR2 is SYDVKM. CDR3 in DNA: TGTGCCACTAACAGGGGGCGAGGCTACACCTTC. This sequence encodes CATNRGRGYTF.

The chain joins TRBV5-5 to TRBJ2-2; perhaps TRBD2 as D (5 bases). CDR1 is SGHKS, CDR2 YYEKEE, per germline (reference sequence). V was cut by 3 bases and J by 7 bases, with 16 bases left in between. The CDR3 consists of 15 residues. In nucleotides, the CDR3 is TGTGCCAGCAGCTCCGGGTCCACGGCGGGCGGGGAGCTGTTTTTT. It translates to CASSSGSTAGGELFF.

The rearrangement links TRBV9 to TRBJ2-2, with unresolved D. Trimming left V 4 bases short and J 3 bases short, with 10 bases between. From germline, CDR1 is SGDLS and CDR2 YYNGEE. The CDR3 is made up of 14 amino acids. This CDR3 reads CASSTRVYTGELFF. As DNA, the CDR3 is TGTGCCAGCAGCACCCGGGTCTACACCGGGGAGCTGTTTTTT.

A few counts support this clonotype. V and J are TRBV4-3 and TRBJ2-1; D uncertain. CDR1 LGHNA and CDR2 YSLEER come from the germline V gene. The CDR3 has 17 amino acids. With 0 bases removed from V and 0 bases from J, the gap between germline ends came to 12 bases. Written as DNA, the CDR3 is TGCGCCAGCAGCCAAGATATAACTGCGAGCTCCTACAATGAGCAGTTCTTC. Amino acid sequence: CASSQDITASSYNEQFF.

V and J are TRBV12-3 or TRBV12-4 and TRBJ1-2, with 7 positions matching TRBD1. V was pared by 5 bases and J by 7 bases, with 10 bases of the junction left unmatched. The CDR3 is made up of 14 amino acids. CDR3 amino acids: CASSNNRGTSGYTF. CDR3 DNA: TGTGCCAGCAGTAACAACAGGGGAACAAGTGGCTACACCTTC.

This clonotype is categorized as medium-sized. The CDR3 reads CASSGYNEQFF. The CDR3 region has the DNA TGTGCCAGCAGTGGGTACAATGAGCAGTTCTTC. The J gene is TRBJ2-1, the V gene TRBV28, with no clear D. V lost 5 bases and J lost 4, with 3 bases in between. This CDR3 is 11 amino acids long. The V gene's germline CDR1 is MDHEN and CDR2 SYDVKM.